What follows are 5 T cell receptor beta chains derived from one specimen sequenced in a study of shared clonotypes between healthy human individuals. Sequenced by immunoSEQ multiplex PCR; TCRdb stores in-frame clones only, minus some. This table holds 950,000 to 1,100,000 clones, about 70% found once. The sample comprised memory CD4+ T cells sorted from blood. As to subset: CD45RA-negative fraction. The receptors come from a man aged 18 to 35 in good health.

The chain recombines TRBV19 with TRBJ2-3; 7 bases are a match to TRBD2. Germline-derived CDR1 and CDR2 are LNHDA and SQIVND (reference sequence). This CDR3 is built from 17 residues. The J segment lost 10 bases and the V segment lost 6 bases, leaving 22 bases of the junction unmatched. The CDR3 protein is CASRKPSSAGDIGAQYF. The CDR3 nucleotides read TGTGCCAGTAGAAAACCCTCGTCCGCGGGAGATATAGGCGCGCAGTATTTT. The full variable domain, completed using reference TRBV19 and TRBJ2-3, is DGGITQSPKYLFRKEGQNVTLSCEQNLNHDAMYWYRQDPGQGLRLIYYSQIVNDFQKGDIAEGYSVSREKKESFPLTVTSAQKNPTAFYLCASRKPSSAGDIGAQYFGPGTRLTVL.

V and J are TRBV13 and TRBJ1-2; D perhaps matches TRBD1 (5 bases). V lost 0 bases to trimming and J lost 7 bases, with 15 bases between them. CDR3 length equals 15 residues. Germline values: CDR1 PRHDT, CDR2 FYEKMQ (reference sequence). The CDR3, as DNA: TGTGCCAGCAGCTTAGGCAATACAGGCGGCATTGGCTACACCTTC. Translated: CASSLGNTGGIGYTF.

The rearrangement uses TRBV19 and TRBJ1-2; TRBD1 might be the D (5 bases). The CDR3 runs 14 residues. Germline V lookup: CDR1 LNHDA, CDR2 SQIVND (reference sequence). V was clipped by 1 base and J by 4 bases, with 10 bases between them. The CDR3 DNA is TGTGCCAGTAGTATAGGGGACTTGGGCTATGGCTACACCTTC. Protein product: CASSIGDLGYGYTF.

This clone showed up just a few times. The chain is built from TRBV7-2 and TRBJ2-1; perhaps TRBD2 as D (5 bases). The length of the CDR3 is 14 residues. In germline, CDR1 is SGHTA, CDR2 FQGNSA. V lost 3 bases and J lost 3, with 9 bases in between. CDR3 bases: TGTGCCAGCAGCTTCGAGGCGGGCTACAATGAGCAGTTCTTC. Amino acid sequence: CASSFEAGYNEQFF.

This sequence joins TRBV11-1 and TRBJ1-1; 11 nucleotides agree with TRBD1. The CDR3 sequence is 16 residues long. Germline V lookup: CDR1 SGHAT, CDR2 FQDESV (reference sequence). With 4 bases clipped from V and 2 bases from J, the junction kept 6 bases outside the gene matches. This CDR3 is CASSYGQGARNTEAFF. CDR3 DNA: TGTGCCAGCAGCTACGGACAGGGGGCAAGAAACACTGAAGCTTTCTTT.